The TCR beta chain under discussion was sequenced for a study of CD4 T cells in relation to SARS-CoV-2 and coronaviruses. Deep TCR-beta sequencing used DNA from uncultured naive and memory CD4+ T cells. Produced via immunoSEQ multiplex PCR; TCRdb's table is partial and in-frame only. The data show 58,000 or so clones, 90% to 95% seen once. Comments on this clone: Its target is not known.

General observations from the study: In approximately 70% of donors, memory CD4+ clonotypes crossrecognized SARS-CoV-2 and at least one common cold coronavirus spike. Samples before the pandemic and after infection were not matched within any donor. The assay detects memory recall responses, not culture-primed primary responses.

The CDR3 has 14 residues. With 0 bases removed from V and 0 bases from J, the gap between germline ends came to 0 bases. The germline CDR1 and CDR2 sequences are MGHRA and YSYEKL. This receptor was taken from an adult with COVID-19. This chain joins TRBV4-1 and TRBJ2-6; D unclear. Sequencing was carried out using naive CD4+ T cells from PBMCs. Subset of the sample: naive CD4+ T cells isolated by negative enrichment. The CDR3 reads CASSQDSGANVLTF. The CDR3 DNA sequence: TGCGCCAGCAGCCAAGACTCTGGGGCCAACGTCCTGACTTTC.